The TCR beta chain under discussion was sequenced for a study of blood T cells in healthy people across ages. This clonotype showed up just a few times. Its target is not known. The CDR3 runs 13 residues. The germline gives CDR1 DFQATT, CDR2 SNEGSKA (reference sequence). Study-wide points: Across samples, TCR beta diversity tracked strongly with naive T cell percentage. Roughly linear declines in TCR beta diversity per million T cells occurred with age. Estimated diversity, derived from one million T cells, was regarded as an underestimate.

Combining a sample-barcoded 5' primer with a J-beta primer mix, a second PCR ran for roughly 7 to 12 cycles. Each cDNA molecule received a tag from a template-switch adaptor that had 12 random nucleotides. TCRdb reanalysed the 5' RACE reads using MiXCR and keeps one entry per CDR3 protein. The sample shows about 940,000 distinct CDR3 sequences, 40% to 60% of them seen only once. This sequence originates from a man aged 30-40 years in good health. This chain links TRBV20-1 with TRBJ2-5, with D unresolved. The end of the DNA aligns better with TRBJ2-7, so the J call may be wrong. Sequencing input: blood. The DNA for the CDR3 is TGCAGTGCCGACGCAGGATCCGCCTACGAGCAGTACTTC. It encodes CSADAGSAYEQYF.